In this sample, the clone carrying this T cell receptor beta chain turned up a few times. Its antigen is still unknown. This record belongs to a study of identical twins. Whole-study results and caveats: In zero-insertion analyses, partial confounding could arise from invariant MAIT and iNKT cells.

TCRdb independently ran MiXCR on the 5' RACE reads; one entry per CDR3 protein. The sample comprises about 790,000 distinct CDR3 sequences, 15% to 20% of which are singletons, and about an eighth rests with the top ten. Germline V lookup: CDR1 MDHEN, CDR2 SYDVKM. There are 14 residues in the CDR3. V was cut by 7 bases and J by 3 bases, with 16 bases left in between. This sample also belongs to another study, concerning T cells expressing NK-cell markers. That paper adds: Several experiments employed an anti-gamma-delta TCR antibody to confine sorting to alpha-beta TCR T cells. Whether expanded NKG2C+ T cell clones recognized HCMV stayed uncertain.

The gene calls are TRBV28 and TRBJ2-7, with D maybe TRBD2 (6 bases). The source is a woman younger than 30 in good health. The material sequenced was PBMCs. CDR3 nucleotides: TGTGCCAGCACCCTTGTCGTGGGACTCTACGAGCAGTACTTC. Translation: CASTLVVGLYEQYF.